One sample yielded the 28 T cell receptor beta chains listed below, sequenced in a study of CD8 T cells in ankylosing spondylitis. Findings and limits, study-wide: Seemingly characteristic of ankylosing spondylitis blood was a TCR beta motif consisting of several highly homologous variants.

TCRdb reprocessed the 5' RACE reads with MiXCR, giving one entry per CDR3 protein. The repertoire holds about 540,000 distinct CDR3 sequences, with roughly an eighth as singletons. These receptors have no known antigen. The sequencing sample was made of blood, either unsorted or a sorted T cell fraction (not recorded which). The receptor set was obtained from a male donor with ankylosing spondylitis.

The chain is built from TRBV20-1 and TRBJ2-1; 10 bases match TRBD2. The CDR3 length is 15 residues. Trimming cost V 5 bases and J 7 bases; bases outside gene matches: 11. Germline values: CDR1 DFQATT, CDR2 SNEGSKA (reference sequence). This CDR3 is CSAQTPSGSFNEQFF. CDR3 DNA: TGCAGTGCTCAAACTCCTAGCGGGAGTTTTAATGAGCAGTTCTTC.

This clonotype has at least ten counts. The V gene is TRBV29-1, the J gene TRBJ2-3, with D tentatively TRBD2 (6 bases). The V end was cut by 0 bases, the J end by 0 bases, with 13 bases between. In germline, CDR1 is SQVTM, CDR2 ANQGSEA. This CDR3 region has 16 residues. This CDR3 reads CSVEDLEGASTDTQYF. CDR3 nucleotide sequence: TGCAGCGTTGAAGATTTGGAGGGAGCTAGCACAGATACGCAGTATTTT.

J is TRBJ2-5 and V is TRBV2; 13 nucleotides align to TRBD2. The CDR3 contains 16 residues. Germline V gene lookup returns CDR1 SNHLY and CDR2 FYNNEI. V shed 1 base, J shed 4 bases, and the junction held 3 bases outside the gene matches. This CDR3 is CASSEGTSGRGETQYF. The CDR3, as DNA: TGTGCCAGCAGTGAAGGGACTAGCGGGAGAGGAGAGACCCAGTACTTC.

This clonotype came up a few times. The V and J genes are TRBV7-9 and TRBJ1-2; 9 bases are a match to TRBD1. Looked up from germline, CDR1 is SEHNR and CDR2 is FQNEAQ (reference sequence). V lost 0 bases to trimming and J lost 2 bases; unmatched junction nucleotides: 4. The CDR3 has 16 amino acids. The CDR3 DNA reads as TGTGCCAGCAGCTTAGCCGCGGGACAGGGAAACTATGGCTACACCTTC. Translation gives CASSLAAGQGNYGYTF.

The chain links TRBV11-2 to TRBJ2-1; 7 bases match TRBD2. The V gene end was trimmed by 5 bases and the J gene end by 4 bases; junction bases not matched to a gene: 11. Germline CDR1 is SGHAT and CDR2 is FQNNGV. The length of the CDR3 is 16 residues. This chain's CDR3 is CASSPRGGAGYNEQFF. The DNA of the CDR3 is TGTGCCAGCAGCCCCCGGGGAGGGGCGGGTTACAATGAGCAGTTCTTC.

V gene TRBV24-1 combines with J gene TRBJ2-2, with 14 bases that match TRBD2. Germline V gives CDR1 KGHDR, CDR2 SFDVKD. V lost 7 bases and J lost 1; bases outside the gene matches: 13. The CDR3 sequence is 20 residues long. The CDR3 nucleotides read TGTGCCACCAGCGGAACCGGGACTAGCGGGAGTCGGCGGAACACCGGGGAGCTGTTTTTT. Protein product: CATSGTGTSGSRRNTGELFF.

The chain uses TRBV20-1 and TRBJ1-1; D is possibly TRBD1 (5 bases). This CDR3 contains 15 residues. Per germline, CDR1 DFQATT and CDR2 SNEGSKA (reference sequence). V shed 0 bases and J shed 2 bases, with 13 bases lying between them. The CDR3 sequence: CSARDRRGGNTEAFF. The CDR3, as DNA: TGCAGTGCTAGAGATCGACGGGGCGGAAACACTGAAGCTTTCTTT.

V usage is TRBV5-1 and J usage is TRBJ2-3; D assignment may be TRBD1 or TRBD2 (6 bases each). Germline lookup yields CDR1 SGHRS and CDR2 YFSETQ. The CDR3 loop spans 14 amino acids. The V end was cut by 4 bases, the J end by 4 bases, with 13 bases between. The CDR3 protein is CASSPLGGADTQYF. CDR3 coding DNA: TGCGCCAGCAGCCCCCTGGGGGGCGCAGATACGCAGTATTTT.

In its sample, this clonotype was seen a few times. V gene TRBV6-2 or TRBV6-3 combines with J gene TRBJ2-7; 7 bases match TRBD1. V shed 4 bases, J shed 2 bases, and the junction held 5 bases outside the gene matches. The CDR3 runs to 14 residues. CDR1 MNHEY and CDR2 SVGEGT come from the germline V gene. CDR3 sequence reads: CASSSPGQTYEQYV. In DNA form, the CDR3 reads TGTGCCAGCAGTTCCCCGGGACAGACCTACGAGCAGTACGTC.

This clonotype was seen at least ten times. The chain has TRBV18 and TRBJ2-6; TRBD1 might be the D (5 bases). The V gene's germline CDR1 is KGHSH and CDR2 LQKENI. The CDR3 spans 17 residues. Trimming took 4 bases from V and 0 from J, leaving 13 bases between them. CDR3 nucleotide sequence: TGTGCCAGCTCACAAGGGGCCCCATTCTCTGGGGCCAACGTCCTGACTTTC. Translated, it gives CASSQGAPFSGANVLTF.

The rearrangement links TRBV3-1 to TRBJ2-1, with 10 bases fitting TRBD2. This CDR3 is 16 amino acids long. The V and J ends lost 0 bases and 8 bases, in that order; junction bases with no gene match: 7. Germline lookup yields CDR1 LGHDT and CDR2 YNNKEL (reference sequence). The CDR3 nucleotides read TGTGCCAGCAGCCAAGATCTAGCGGGAGAGTTCGATGAGCAGTTCTTC. As protein: CASSQDLAGEFDEQFF.

DNA of the CDR3: TGTGCCAGCAGTTTTTGGACTAGCGGCTACAATGAGCAGTTCTTC. It is translated as CASSFWTSGYNEQFF. The chain carries TRBV12-3 or TRBV12-4 and TRBJ2-1; 10 nucleotides match TRBD2. Trimming cost V 3 bases and J 3 bases; bases outside gene matches: 2. The CDR3 spans 15 residues.

The chain employs TRBV12-3 or TRBV12-4 and TRBJ1-5, with unresolved D. V lost 0 bases to trimming and J lost 0 bases, with 6 bases between them. The CDR3 runs to 15 residues. The CDR3 DNA reads as TGTGCCAGCAGTTTAGCGGACCGTAGCAATCAGCCCCAGCATTTT. This gives the protein CASSLADRSNQPQHF.

This clonotype was counted only a few times. J is TRBJ2-7 and V is TRBV20-1; D gene ambiguous. V was cut by 5 bases and J by 3 bases, with 20 bases left in between. The CDR3 is 15 residues long. The germline V gene encodes CDR1 DFQATT and CDR2 SNEGSKA (reference sequence). The CDR3 DNA follows: TGCAGTGCTGGCAGAGGTCAGGACGTCAGCTACGAGCAGTACTTC. This translates into CSAGRGQDVSYEQYF.

This clonotype showed up just a few times. The gene calls are TRBV4-2 and TRBJ2-2; 9 positions agree with TRBD2. This CDR3 contains 16 residues. CDR1 is LGHNA and CDR2 is YNFKEQ in the germline V gene. V lost 5 bases, J lost 0 bases, and 4 bases stayed unmatched. CDR3 sequence reads: CASSRLADSNTGELFF. The CDR3 DNA sequence: TGTGCCAGCAGCAGACTAGCGGACTCGAACACCGGGGAGCTGTTTTTT.

The gene calls are TRBV25-1 and TRBJ2-7; unclear D gene. The ends were cut back, 0 bases at V and 5 bases at J, with 17 bases in the middle. CDR1 and CDR2 from the germline V gene are MGHDK and SYGVNS. There are 16 residues in the CDR3. The CDR3 here is CASSEYPAGTLNEQYF. The CDR3 DNA sequence: TGTGCCAGCAGTGAATACCCGGCAGGCACTTTGAACGAGCAGTACTTC.

This clonotype was counted a few times. CDR3 in amino acids: CASSLQGATAEAFF. The CDR3 DNA reads as TGCGCCAGCAGCTTACAGGGGGCTACAGCTGAAGCTTTCTTT. This chain links TRBV5-1 with TRBJ1-1; 9 nucleotides match TRBD1. Germline V gives CDR1 SGHRS, CDR2 YFSETQ. V trimming: 2 bases; J trimming: 6 bases; junction bases outside the gene matches: 5. This CDR3 region has 14 residues.

This clonotype was detected a few times. The chain combines TRBV6-1 with TRBJ1-2; 7 bases agree with TRBD1. The germline gives CDR1 MNHNS, CDR2 SASEGT. The CDR3 totals 14 residues. The V and J ends lost 2 bases and 7 bases, in that order; junction bases with no gene match: 7. CDR3: CASSEPQGPGGYTF. The DNA of the CDR3 is TGTGCCAGCAGTGAACCACAGGGGCCGGGTGGCTACACCTTC.

This chain's CDR3 is CASSLAGAISGNTIYF. In DNA, the CDR3 is TGTGCCAGCAGTTTAGCAGGGGCGATCTCTGGAAACACCATATATTTT. The V gene is TRBV12-3 or TRBV12-4, the J gene TRBJ1-3; D possibly corresponds to TRBD1 (5 bases). Trimming took 0 bases from V and 0 from J, leaving 9 bases between them. The CDR3 totals 16 residues.

With regard to this clonotype: A much larger clone differs by one base, so this may be a read error. Since no conserved phenylalanine or tryptophan closes the CDR3, a read error is the likely cause. This rearrangement joins TRBV6-5 to TRBJ2-1; D is uncertain. V dropped 2 bases and J dropped 4 bases, with 9 bases sitting between them. The CDR3 extends over 14 amino acids. Germline V gene data show CDR1 as MNHEY and CDR2 as SVGAGI. CDR3 in DNA: TGTGCCAGCAGTTACGGTAGGGCTTACAATGAGCAGTTCTTG. Translating it yields CASSYGRAYNEQFL.

The rearrangement joins TRBV13 to TRBJ2-1; TRBD2 agrees at 8 bases. Looked up from germline, CDR1 is PRHDT and CDR2 is FYEKMQ (reference sequence). The V segment lost 6 bases and the J segment 1 base; nucleotides outside the gene matches: 8. The CDR3 has 16 amino acids. In nucleotides, the CDR3 is TGTGCCAGCAGACGCCGGGAGGGGAGGTCCTACAATGAGCAGTTCTTC. Its translation is CASRRREGRSYNEQFF.

This clonotype was counted only a few times. This sequence joins TRBV20-1 and TRBJ2-7; 11 nucleotides align to TRBD2. Germline V lookup: CDR1 DFQATT, CDR2 SNEGSKA (reference sequence). The CDR3 runs to 13 residues. V shed 5 bases, J shed 4 bases, and the junction held 4 bases outside the gene matches. The CDR3 protein is CSARTSGGYEQYF. The CDR3 DNA is TGCAGTGCTCGCACTAGCGGGGGATACGAGCAGTACTTC.

The V and J genes are TRBV3-1 and TRBJ2-2; D gene ambiguous. This CDR3 region has 13 residues. Germline loops: CDR1 LGHDT, CDR2 YNNKEL (reference sequence). Trimming shortened V by 1 base and J by 7 bases, and 7 bases separated the two germline ends. CDR3 nucleotide sequence: TGTGCCAGCAGCCAAGGTGGTAGCGGGGAGCTGTTTTTT. Residues: CASSQGGSGELFF.

This clonotype was recorded a few times. The V call is TRBV2, the J call TRBJ2-1, with TRBD1 matching 7 bases. J was trimmed by 1 base and V by 6 bases; bases with no gene match: 3. Germline V gene sequence: CDR1 SNHLY, CDR2 FYNNEI. The CDR3 is 14 amino acids. The CDR3 sequence: CASRGQLSYNEQFF. The DNA of the CDR3 is TGTGCCAGCAGGGGACAGTTATCCTACAATGAGCAGTTCTTC.

This chain connects TRBV7-8 to TRBJ2-6; D remains ambiguous. Germline V CDR1 and CDR2: SGHVS, FQNEAQ. The CDR3 spans 15 residues. Trimming stripped 2 bases from V and 2 bases from J, with 7 bases between. In DNA, the CDR3 is TGTGCCAGCAGCTTACGGTTGACTGGGGCCAACGTCCTGACTTTC. This gives the protein CASSLRLTGANVLTF.

This clonotype was detected a few times. The chain couples TRBV7-2 to TRBJ2-5; D ambiguous. Germline V gene sequence: CDR1 SGHTA, CDR2 FQGNSA. V lost 8 bases and J 1 base, leaving 11 bases between the germline ends. The CDR3 is made up of 13 amino acids. The CDR3 here is CASGPLPQETQYF. The CDR3 DNA sequence: TGTGCCAGCGGGCCTCTTCCCCAAGAGACCCAGTACTTC.

The rearrangement joins TRBV29-1 to TRBJ2-1; the match to TRBD2 covers 9 bases. This CDR3 is 16 amino acids long. CDR1 SQVTM and CDR2 ANQGSEA come from the germline V gene. The V segment lost 0 bases and the J segment 9 bases; nucleotides outside the gene matches: 12. The CDR3 coding sequence is TGCAGCGTTGAAGATCAGTCCCTAGCGGGATGGGGTGAGCAGTTCTTC. Translated: CSVEDQSLAGWGEQFF.

The chain employs TRBV4-2 and TRBJ2-1; 7 bases are shared with TRBD1. With 0 bases clipped from V and 4 bases from J, the junction kept 3 bases outside the gene matches. Germline values: CDR1 LGHNA, CDR2 YNFKEQ. The length of the CDR3 is 15 residues. CDR3 amino acids: CASSQDVDRYNEQFF. CDR3 bases: TGTGCCAGCAGCCAAGATGTGGACAGGTACAATGAGCAGTTCTTC.